The 12 T cell receptor beta chains listed next were all sequenced from one sample in a study of T cell responses to AZD1222 COVID-19 vaccine. Sequenced by immunoSEQ multiplex PCR; TCRdb stores in-frame clones only, minus some. The sample shows some 100,000 clones, around 87% of them seen only once. The sample here was peripheral blood, taken 28 days after the second AZD1222 dose. The origin of the receptors is an adult who received the AZD1222 COVID-19 vaccine.

The rearrangement links TRBV5-4 to TRBJ2-7, with 7 bases matching TRBD2. V was pared by 4 bases and J by 3 bases, with 4 bases of the junction left unmatched. The germline CDR1 and CDR2 sequences are SGHNT and YYREEE (reference sequence). This CDR3 is built from 13 residues. In nucleotides, the CDR3 is TGTGCCAGCAGCCCGCGGGGGATCTACGAGCAGTACTTC. Translated: CASSPRGIYEQYF.

This sequence joins TRBV4-3 and TRBJ1-6, with TRBD1 identical over 7 bases. The V gene end was trimmed by 2 bases and the J gene end by 7 bases; junction bases not matched to a gene: 2. The CDR3 spans 14 residues. Germline loops: CDR1 LGHNA, CDR2 YSLEER. CDR3 bases: TGCGCCAGCAGCCAAATACAGGGGAATTCACCCCTCCACTTT. Amino acid sequence: CASSQIQGNSPLHF.

This clone turned up a few times. This sequence joins TRBV18 and TRBJ1-3; D is unclear. Trimming shortened V by 7 bases and J by 4 bases, and 17 bases separated the two germline ends. The CDR3 spans 15 residues. The V gene's germline CDR1 is KGHSH and CDR2 LQKENI. DNA of the CDR3: TGTGCCAGCTTACTAACTGGAAGTCCCGGAAACACCATATATTTT. Its protein is CASLLTGSPGNTIYF.

This chain uses TRBV19 with TRBJ2-7; D possibly matches TRBD1 or TRBD2 (6 bases each). Germline CDR1 and CDR2: LNHDA and SQIVND (reference sequence). The CDR3 has 19 residues. V shed 2 bases and J shed 2 bases, with 25 bases lying between them. CDR3 protein: CASSIRSRGLLLSTYEQYF. The DNA for the CDR3 is TGTGCCAGTAGTATACGGAGCCGGGGGCTACTACTAAGTACCTACGAGCAGTACTTC.

The chain joins TRBV7-2 to TRBJ2-5; 7 nucleotides line up with TRBD2. CDR1 and CDR2 from the germline V gene are SGHTA and FQGNSA. This CDR3 is built from 14 residues. V lost 2 bases to trimming and J lost 1 base; unmatched junction nucleotides: 1. The CDR3 loop reads CASSLSGAQETQYF. DNA of the CDR3: TGTGCCAGCAGCTTAAGCGGGGCCCAAGAGACCCAGTACTTC.

The rearrangement joins TRBV10-3 to TRBJ1-3; D remains ambiguous. Trimming pared 3 bases from V and 2 bases from J, leaving 8 bases between. This CDR3 contains 14 residues. CDR1 and CDR2 (germline): ENHRY, SYGVKD. CDR3 protein: CAISDFGTGNTIYF. CDR3 DNA: TGTGCCATCAGTGACTTCGGCACTGGAAACACCATATATTTT.

The chain couples TRBV30 to TRBJ1-2, with no clear D. The CDR3 is made up of 12 amino acids. V lost 3 bases, J lost 6 bases, and 11 bases lay in between. Germline V gene lookup returns CDR1 GTSNPN and CDR2 SVGIG (reference sequence). CDR3 in DNA: TGTGCCTGGAGGCCCTTCGGCGATGGCTACACCTTC. Translation: CAWRPFGDGYTF. Together with reference TRBV30 and TRBJ1-2, the CDR3 gives the full variable domain: SQTIHQWPATLVQPVGSPLSLECTVEGTSNPNLYWYRQAAGRGLQLLFYSVGIGQISSEVPQNLSASRPQDRQFILSSKKLLLSDSGFYLCAWRPFGDGYTFGSGTRLTVV.

The chain carries TRBV4-3 and TRBJ2-7; 12 nucleotides match TRBD1. This CDR3 comprises 17 residues. With 2 bases clipped from V and 6 bases from J, the junction kept 11 bases outside the gene matches. Germline V gene data show CDR1 as LGHNA and CDR2 as YSLEER. CDR3 sequence: CASSQQSPGQGAFEQYF. The CDR3 DNA follows: TGCGCCAGCAGCCAACAAAGTCCGGGACAGGGGGCTTTCGAGCAGTACTTC.

The rearrangement links TRBV3-1 (or the pseudogene TRBV3-2) to TRBJ2-5; TRBD2 agrees at 14 bases. From germline, CDR1 is LGHDT and CDR2 YNNKEL (reference sequence). The J segment lost 7 bases and the V segment lost 4 bases, leaving 5 bases of the junction unmatched. This CDR3 contains 15 residues. CDR3 DNA: TGTGCCAGCAGCCGACTAGCGGGGGGGCTGGGGACCCAGTACTTC. It translates to CASSRLAGGLGTQYF.

The chain employs TRBV5-4 and TRBJ2-3; D gene ambiguous. The V end lost 3 bases, the J end lost 0 bases, and 8 bases lay between the germline ends. Germline CDR1 is SGHNT and CDR2 is YYREEE (reference sequence). CDR3 length: 14 residues. CDR3 in amino acids: CASSSPLSTDTQYF. DNA of the CDR3: TGTGCCAGCAGCTCCCCACTTAGCACAGATACGCAGTATTTT.

The gene calls are TRBV19 and TRBJ1-1, with D unresolved. V lost 10 bases and J lost 8, with 5 bases in between. CDR1 LNHDA and CDR2 SQIVND come from the germline V gene (reference sequence). This CDR3 is 8 amino acids long. In nucleotides, the CDR3 is TGTGCCACCTTCGAAGCTTTCTTT. This encodes CATFEAFF.

The genes are TRBV7-2 and TRBJ1-1; D call uncertain. The ends were cut back, 5 bases at V and 3 bases at J, with 13 bases in the middle. The CDR3 extends over 14 amino acids. Germline-derived CDR1 and CDR2 are SGHTA and FQGNSA. CDR3 sequence reads: CASSPQRGDTEAFF. DNA for the CDR3: TGTGCCAGCAGCCCCCAGAGAGGAGACACTGAAGCTTTCTTT. The whole variable domain, remainder taken from reference TRBV7-2 and TRBJ1-1, is GAGVSQSPSNKVTEKGKDVELRCDPISGHTALYWYRQSLGQGLEFLIYFQGNSAPDKSGLPSDRFSAERTGGSVSTLTIQRTQQEDSAVYLCASSPQRGDTEAFFGQGTRLTVV.